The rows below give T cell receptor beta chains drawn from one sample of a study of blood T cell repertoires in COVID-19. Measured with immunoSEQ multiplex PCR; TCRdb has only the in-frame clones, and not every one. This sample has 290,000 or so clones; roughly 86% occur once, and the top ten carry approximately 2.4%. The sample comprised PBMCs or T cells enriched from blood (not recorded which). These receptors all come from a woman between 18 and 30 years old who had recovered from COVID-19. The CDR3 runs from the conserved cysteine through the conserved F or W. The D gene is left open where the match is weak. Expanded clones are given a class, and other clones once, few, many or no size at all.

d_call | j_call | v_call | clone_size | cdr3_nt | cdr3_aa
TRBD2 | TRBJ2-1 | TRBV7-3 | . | TGTGCCAGCAGCTCTATCGTTAGCGGGAGAACCTACAATGAGCAGTTCTTC | CASSSIVSGRTYNEQFF
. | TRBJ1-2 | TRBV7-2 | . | TGTGCCAGCAGCTTAGGTCGGCAGGGCTATGGCTACACCTTC | CASSLGRQGYGYTF
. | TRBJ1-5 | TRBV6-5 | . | TGTGCCAGCCGAAAGGGGGGGGGCAATCAGCCCCAGCATTTT | CASRKGGGNQPQHF
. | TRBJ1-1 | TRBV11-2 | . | TGTGCCAGCAGCGCCCGACAACCGGGACACAAGAACACTGAAGCTTTCTTT | CASSARQPGHKNTEAFF
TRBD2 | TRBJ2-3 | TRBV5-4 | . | TGTGCCAGCAGCTTGGACGGTAGCGGGGATCGCACAGATACGCAGTATTTT | CASSLDGSGDRTDTQYF
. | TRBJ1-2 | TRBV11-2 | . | TGTGCCAGCAGCTTAGTCAACAGTAACTATGGCTACACCTTC | CASSLVNSNYGYTF
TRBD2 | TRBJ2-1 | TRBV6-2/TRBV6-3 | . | TGTGCCAGCAGTCCCCGACTAGCGGGAGGGAACAATGAGCAGTTCTTC | CASSPRLAGGNNEQFF
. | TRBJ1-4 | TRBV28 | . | TGTGCCAGCAGCTCGGGGGGCTATGCTGAAAAACTGTTTTTT | CASSSGGYAEKLFF
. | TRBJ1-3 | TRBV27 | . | TGTGCCAGCAGTTTAAGGAGCTCTGGAAACACCATATATTTT | CASSLRSSGNTIYF
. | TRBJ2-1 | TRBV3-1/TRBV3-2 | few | TGTGCCAGCAGCCAAGGCGCGGTCCAGTTCTTC | CASSQGAVQFF
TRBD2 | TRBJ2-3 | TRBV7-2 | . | TGTGCCAGCAGATACGCGGGGGGGGCAGCAGATACGCAGTATTTT | CASRYAGGAADTQYF
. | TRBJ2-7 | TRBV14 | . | TGTGCCAGCAGCCAAGATACGCTACTCCCTAGCCGGCAGTACTTC | CASSQDTLLPSRQYF
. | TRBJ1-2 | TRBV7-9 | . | TGTGCCAGCAGCGGAGGGGATCCCGGGCGGAAGAACTATGGCTACACCTTC | CASSGGDPGRKNYGYTF
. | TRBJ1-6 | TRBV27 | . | TGTGCCAGCAGTTGGCGGGTAATGGATTCACCCCTCCACTTT | CASSWRVMDSPLHF
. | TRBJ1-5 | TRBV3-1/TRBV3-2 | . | TGTGCCAGCAGCCAAGATATCAGGGATCAGCCCCAGCATTTT | CASSQDIRDQPQHF
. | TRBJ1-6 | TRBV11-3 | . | TGTGCCAGCAGGTACCAGGGCGATTCACCCCTCCACTTT | CASRYQGDSPLHF
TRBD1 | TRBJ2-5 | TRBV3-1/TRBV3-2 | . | TGTGCCAGCAGCCAAGGGGACAGCCAAGAGACCCAGTACTTC | CASSQGDSQETQYF